The rows below give T cell receptor beta chains drawn from one sample of a study of early T cells in non-severe SARS-CoV-2 infection. TCRdb itself ran the 5' RACE reads through MiXCR, one entry per CDR3 protein. The repertoire holds 100,000 to 150,000 distinct CDR3 sequences, with about 15% as singletons. The sample consisted of whole blood. Source of these receptors: an adult who was a healthcare worker with PCR-confirmed SARS-CoV-2 infection or an uninfected control (not recorded which). Each CDR3 is given with its conserved first and last residue. A D gene is named only where the DNA matches it firmly. Some rows have no size entry. The others give once, few or many, or a class for an expanded clone.

v_call: TRBV5-1
d_call: -
j_call: TRBJ2-3
clone_size: few
cdr3_aa: CASSLRSSTDTQYF
cdr3_nt: TGCGCCAGCAGCCTAAGGTCCTCCACAGATACGCAGTATTTT

v_call: TRBV6-6
d_call: -
j_call: TRBJ2-1
clone_size: -
cdr3_aa: CASSYRIAVYNEQFF
cdr3_nt: TGTGCCAGCAGTTACAGGATAGCGGTCTACAATGAGCAGTTCTTC

v_call: TRBV18
d_call: -
j_call: TRBJ1-5
clone_size: many
cdr3_aa: CASSPEQITNQPQHF
cdr3_nt: TGTGCCAGCTCACCCGAACAGATTACTAACCAGCCCCAGCATTTT

v_call: TRBV18
d_call: -
j_call: TRBJ1-1
clone_size: many
cdr3_aa: CASSTTAGSEAFF
cdr3_nt: TGTGCCAGCTCGACCACTGCGGGGTCCGAAGCTTTCTTT

v_call: TRBV12-3/TRBV12-4
d_call: TRBD2
j_call: TRBJ2-1
clone_size: -
cdr3_aa: CASSPLAGESYNEQFF
cdr3_nt: TGTGCCAGCAGTCCCCTAGCGGGGGAGTCCTACAATGAGCAGTTCTTC

v_call: TRBV7-9
d_call: TRBD1
j_call: TRBJ1-1
clone_size: few
cdr3_aa: CASSDSFRTGSNEAFF
cdr3_nt: TGTGCCAGCAGCGATTCCTTCCGGACAGGGAGTAATGAAGCTTTCTTT

v_call: TRBV15
d_call: TRBD2
j_call: TRBJ2-2
clone_size: many
cdr3_aa: CATSRDPFSGGQNTGELFF
cdr3_nt: TGTGCCACCAGCAGAGACCCCTTTAGCGGGGGGCAGAACACCGGGGAGCTGTTTTTT

v_call: TRBV27
d_call: -
j_call: TRBJ2-1
clone_size: -
cdr3_aa: CASTKASSYEQFF
cdr3_nt: TGTGCCAGCACAAAAGCTAGCTCCTATGAGCAGTTCTTC

v_call: TRBV19
d_call: TRBD1
j_call: TRBJ2-4
clone_size: -
cdr3_aa: CASKDRMAGKNIQYF
cdr3_nt: TGTGCCAGTAAGGACAGGATGGCGGGCAAAAACATTCAGTACTTC

v_call: TRBV30
d_call: -
j_call: TRBJ2-3
clone_size: few
cdr3_aa: CAWRGSISTDTQYF
cdr3_nt: TGTGCCTGGCGGGGGTCGATCTCCACAGATACGCAGTATTTT

v_call: TRBV5-1
d_call: TRBD1
j_call: TRBJ1-5
clone_size: -
cdr3_aa: CASSFGTVDQPQHF
cdr3_nt: TGCGCCAGCAGCTTTGGGACAGTAGATCAGCCCCAGCATTTT

v_call: TRBV20-1
d_call: -
j_call: TRBJ2-1
clone_size: -
cdr3_aa: CSARGVNEQFF
cdr3_nt: TGCAGTGCTAGAGGGGTAAATGAGCAGTTCTTC

v_call: TRBV20-1
d_call: -
j_call: TRBJ1-2
clone_size: many
cdr3_aa: CSAREGELWGYGYTF
cdr3_nt: TGCAGTGCTAGGGAGGGTGAACTCTGGGGCTATGGCTACACCTTC

v_call: TRBV10-3
d_call: -
j_call: TRBJ2-3
clone_size: few
cdr3_aa: CASQLGGDTDTQYF
cdr3_nt: TGTGCCAGCCAGCTTGGGGGAGACACAGATACGCAGTATTTT

v_call: TRBV30
d_call: -
j_call: TRBJ2-1
clone_size: -
cdr3_aa: CAFQDSLQNEQFF
cdr3_nt: TGTGCCTTCCAGGACTCGCTCCAGAATGAGCAGTTCTTC

v_call: TRBV6-1
d_call: -
j_call: TRBJ2-2
clone_size: few
cdr3_aa: CASRGWGTYNTGELFF
cdr3_nt: TGTGCCAGCAGGGGATGGGGGACATACAACACCGGGGAGCTGTTTTTT

v_call: TRBV30
d_call: TRBD1
j_call: TRBJ1-1
clone_size: -
cdr3_aa: CAWKGDRVNTEAFF
cdr3_nt: TGTGCCTGGAAGGGGGACAGGGTGAACACTGAAGCTTTCTTT

v_call: TRBV13
d_call: -
j_call: TRBJ1-3
clone_size: -
cdr3_aa: CASSLGGAGNTIYF
cdr3_nt: TGTGCCAGCAGCTTAGGGGGAGCTGGAAACACCATATATTTT

v_call: TRBV5-1
d_call: -
j_call: TRBJ2-1
clone_size: few
cdr3_aa: CASSLDGHPAGEQFF
cdr3_nt: TGCGCCAGCAGCTTGGATGGTCACCCGGCAGGGGAGCAGTTCTTC

v_call: TRBV3-1
d_call: TRBD2
j_call: TRBJ2-1
clone_size: few
cdr3_aa: CASSQGIIAGGNEQFF
cdr3_nt: TGTGCCAGCAGCCAAGGCATAATAGCGGGGGGGAATGAGCAGTTCTTC

v_call: TRBV6-1
d_call: -
j_call: TRBJ1-1
clone_size: few
cdr3_aa: CASSEGIPNTEAFF
cdr3_nt: TGTGCCAGCAGTGAAGGTATCCCGAACACTGAAGCTTTCTTT

v_call: TRBV4-1
d_call: -
j_call: TRBJ2-3
clone_size: many
cdr3_aa: CASSQDHGASTDTQYF
cdr3_nt: TGCGCCAGCAGCCAAGATCACGGGGCTAGCACAGATACGCAGTATTTT

v_call: TRBV7-9
d_call: -
j_call: TRBJ2-5
clone_size: -
cdr3_aa: CASSHPTSTQYF
cdr3_nt: TGTGCCAGCAGTCACCCGACTTCGACCCAGTACTTC

v_call: TRBV7-6
d_call: -
j_call: TRBJ1-1
clone_size: many
cdr3_aa: CASSLGARGSTEAFF
cdr3_nt: TGTGCCAGCAGCTTAGGGGCCCGGGGCAGCACTGAAGCTTTCTTT

v_call: TRBV19
d_call: TRBD1
j_call: TRBJ1-1
clone_size: few
cdr3_aa: CASSIPRQGAPEAFF
cdr3_nt: TGTGCCAGTAGTATTCCCCGACAGGGGGCCCCTGAAGCTTTCTTT

v_call: TRBV7-9
d_call: -
j_call: TRBJ2-6
clone_size: many
cdr3_aa: CASPPRPGANVLTF
cdr3_nt: TGTGCCAGCCCCCCACGGCCTGGGGCCAACGTCCTGACTTTC

v_call: TRBV20-1
d_call: TRBD2
j_call: TRBJ2-5
clone_size: few
cdr3_aa: CSAPSLAGGAGTQYF
cdr3_nt: TGCAGTGCTCCTTCTTTAGCGGGGGGCGCAGGGACCCAGTACTTC

v_call: TRBV13
d_call: TRBD2
j_call: TRBJ2-2
clone_size: few
cdr3_aa: CASSPPRVAGDTGELFF
cdr3_nt: TGTGCCAGCAGCCCCCCCCGGGTAGCGGGGGATACCGGGGAGCTGTTTTTT

v_call: TRBV5-1
d_call: -
j_call: TRBJ1-2
clone_size: many
cdr3_aa: CASSVGPANGYTF
cdr3_nt: TGCGCCAGCAGCGTTGGACCCGCTAATGGCTACACCTTC

v_call: TRBV12-3/TRBV12-4
d_call: TRBD1
j_call: TRBJ1-5
clone_size: -
cdr3_aa: CASRLRTGRPQHF
cdr3_nt: TGTGCCAGCAGACTCCGGACAGGAAGGCCCCAGCATTTT

v_call: TRBV18
d_call: -
j_call: TRBJ1-1
clone_size: -
cdr3_aa: CASSPPIDGSEAFF
cdr3_nt: TGTGCCAGCTCACCGCCAATCGACGGCTCTGAAGCTTTCTTT

v_call: TRBV20-1
d_call: -
j_call: TRBJ1-4
clone_size: few
cdr3_aa: CSARELNEKLFF
cdr3_nt: TGCAGTGCTAGAGAACTTAATGAAAAACTGTTTTTT

v_call: TRBV5-1
d_call: TRBD2
j_call: TRBJ2-7
clone_size: few
cdr3_aa: CASSFRGAYEQYF
cdr3_nt: TGCGCCAGCAGCTTCCGGGGGGCCTACGAGCAGTACTTC

v_call: TRBV11-2
d_call: TRBD1
j_call: TRBJ1-1
clone_size: few
cdr3_aa: CASSAGQVLPAFF
cdr3_nt: TGTGCCAGCAGCGCGGGACAGGTTTTACCAGCTTTCTTT

v_call: TRBV30
d_call: TRBD2
j_call: TRBJ2-3
clone_size: -
cdr3_aa: CAWSRPSGGHSTDTQYF
cdr3_nt: TGTGCCTGGAGTCGGCCTAGCGGGGGGCATAGCACAGATACGCAGTATTTT

v_call: TRBV6-5
d_call: -
j_call: TRBJ1-6
clone_size: -
cdr3_aa: CASSYRLASSYNSPLHF
cdr3_nt: TGTGCCAGCAGTTACAGACTGGCAAGCTCCTATAATTCACCCCTCCACTTT

v_call: TRBV7-9
d_call: -
j_call: TRBJ2-3
clone_size: many
cdr3_aa: CASSPTSDTQYF
cdr3_nt: TGTGCCAGCAGTCCTACGTCTGATACGCAGTATTTT

v_call: TRBV12-3/TRBV12-4
d_call: -
j_call: TRBJ1-5
clone_size: -
cdr3_aa: CASSLRSGDGQPQHF
cdr3_nt: TGTGCCAGCAGTTTACGGTCGGGGGATGGTCAGCCCCAGCATTTT

v_call: TRBV21-1
d_call: -
j_call: TRBJ2-7
clone_size: many
cdr3_aa: CASSTRKTEQYF
cdr3_nt: TGTGCCAGCAGCACTCGAAAGACCGAGCAGTACTTC

v_call: TRBV9
d_call: TRBD2
j_call: TRBJ2-1
clone_size: -
cdr3_aa: CASSSRGGRNEQFF
cdr3_nt: TGTGCCAGCAGCAGCCGGGGGGGCAGGAATGAGCAGTTCTTC

v_call: TRBV20-1
d_call: TRBD2
j_call: TRBJ2-3
clone_size: few
cdr3_aa: CSASRGSGGANPDTQYF
cdr3_nt: TGCAGTGCTTCCCGGGGTAGCGGGGGGGCGAATCCAGATACGCAGTATTTT

v_call: TRBV5-1
d_call: -
j_call: TRBJ2-7
clone_size: few
cdr3_aa: CASSPKQGYEQYF
cdr3_nt: TGCGCCAGCAGTCCTAAACAGGGCTACGAGCAGTACTTC

v_call: TRBV7-9
d_call: TRBD1
j_call: TRBJ1-4
clone_size: few
cdr3_aa: CASSYTGEPREKLFF
cdr3_nt: TGTGCCAGCAGTTATACAGGGGAACCAAGGGAAAAACTGTTTTTT

v_call: TRBV7-9
d_call: TRBD1
j_call: TRBJ1-1
clone_size: -
cdr3_aa: CASRHRDRGPTEAFF
cdr3_nt: TGTGCCAGCAGGCACCGGGACAGGGGGCCAACTGAAGCTTTCTTT

v_call: TRBV7-9
d_call: TRBD1
j_call: TRBJ2-5
clone_size: many
cdr3_aa: CASSLPPGQVETQYF
cdr3_nt: TGTGCCAGCAGCTTACCTCCGGGACAGGTGGAGACCCAGTACTTC

v_call: TRBV7-6
d_call: -
j_call: TRBJ2-6
clone_size: many
cdr3_aa: CASVSGANVLTF
cdr3_nt: TGTGCCAGCGTCTCTGGGGCCAACGTCCTGACTTTC

v_call: TRBV10-3
d_call: -
j_call: TRBJ2-3
clone_size: -
cdr3_aa: CAISGGRKPDTQYF
cdr3_nt: TGTGCCATCAGTGGCGGCAGAAAACCAGATACGCAGTATTTT

v_call: TRBV20-1
d_call: -
j_call: TRBJ1-5
clone_size: few
cdr3_aa: CSVTDTSSNQPQHF
cdr3_nt: TGCAGTGTCACCGACACGTCTAGCAATCAGCCCCAGCATTTT

v_call: TRBV6-6
d_call: TRBD1
j_call: TRBJ1-1
clone_size: -
cdr3_aa: CASKLQGAKAFF
cdr3_nt: TGTGCCAGCAAACTGCAGGGGGCAAAAGCTTTCTTT

v_call: TRBV10-2
d_call: TRBD1
j_call: TRBJ1-1
clone_size: -
cdr3_aa: CASRTGSENTEAFF
cdr3_nt: TGCGCCAGCAGGACAGGGAGTGAGAACACTGAAGCTTTCTTT

v_call: TRBV6-6
d_call: -
j_call: TRBJ1-3
clone_size: -
cdr3_aa: CASSEIGGAVFSGNTIYF
cdr3_nt: TGTGCCAGCAGTGAGATTGGGGGGGCGGTCTTCTCTGGAAACACCATATATTTT

v_call: TRBV14
d_call: -
j_call: TRBJ1-4
clone_size: -
cdr3_aa: CASSSYQGEKLFF
cdr3_nt: TGTGCCAGCAGCTCGTATCAGGGGGAAAAACTGTTTTTT

v_call: TRBV12-5
d_call: -
j_call: TRBJ2-5
clone_size: -
cdr3_aa: CASVNPWAPMTQETQYF
cdr3_nt: TGTGCTAGTGTCAATCCTTGGGCCCCCATGACCCAAGAGACCCAGTACTTC

v_call: TRBV4-1
d_call: -
j_call: TRBJ2-1
clone_size: few
cdr3_aa: CASSQGALRLSYNEQFF
cdr3_nt: TGCGCCAGCAGCCAAGGGGCCCTGAGGTTATCCTACAATGAGCAGTTCTTC

v_call: TRBV6-1
d_call: -
j_call: TRBJ1-1
clone_size: -
cdr3_aa: CASTSRGGTEAFF
cdr3_nt: TGTGCCAGCACCTCGAGGGGGGGAACTGAAGCTTTCTTT